This T cell receptor (beta chain) is from a study of T cell responses to AZD1222 COVID-19 vaccine. About the research overall: Second-dose groups at about 4 or about 12 weeks were pooled. Study-level points and caveats: A reported finding is that nearly half of spike-specific TCRs target unmutated variant regions. Only after the peak T cell response were repertoires sampled.

Germline CDR1 and CDR2: SGDLS and YYNGEE. The CDR3 consists of 15 residues. V was trimmed by 4 bases and J by 12 bases, leaving 23 bases between them. The table came from immunoSEQ multiplex PCR; TCRdb's copy has only in-frame clones and leaves some out. The sample lists tens of thousands of clones; 88% were seen once. In its sample, this clone was seen once. What it binds is unknown. Sequences were derived from peripheral blood, sampled on day 0 of AZD1222 vaccination. The sequence came from an adult in good health. J is TRBJ2-1 and V is TRBV9; D not certain. This chain's CDR3 is CASSPGPRPSLGQFF. DNA of the CDR3: TGTGCCAGCAGCCCGGGCCCCCGTCCATCCCTTGGGCAGTTCTTC.